Listed here are 15 T cell receptor beta chains from one sample, sequenced in a study of CXCR3-negative and CXCR3-positive naive CD8 T cells. These TCRs are of unknown antigen specificity. Overall study findings and caveats: Naive CXCR3-positive cells had TRB CDR3s more hydrophobic than those of CXCR3-negative naive cells.

5' RACE that incorporated UMI labels was used to prepare the TRB cDNA libraries. TCRdb reprocessed the 5' RACE reads, keeping one entry per CDR3 protein, no DNA. Its table records approximately 140,000 distinct CDR3 sequences. Sequencing input: naive CXCR3+ CD8+ T cells from blood. Subset specified: CD45RO-CCR7+CD27+CD95- naive CD8+ T cells expressing CXCR3 (TNR3+). The source is a human donor in good health. Some clones in this sample may be carry-over from other donors' samples.

The chain recombines TRBV6-6 with TRBJ2-3; with no DNA, the TCRdb D assignment of TRBD2 cannot be verified. Per the germline V gene, CDR1 is MNHNY and CDR2 is SVGAGI (reference sequence). The CDR3 runs to 14 residues. The CDR3 here is CANSLGGSGDTQYF.

The gene calls are TRBV29-1 and TRBJ2-3; the TCRdb call, TRBD1, lacks DNA for checking. The CDR3 loop spans 13 amino acids. Germline V gene data show CDR1 as SQVTM and CDR2 as ANQGSEA. CDR3 protein: CSVVHGGSDTQYF.

CDR3 amino acids: CSVPTGQYNEQFF. The chain links TRBV29-1 to TRBJ2-1; TCRdb designates TRBD2, a call that cannot be tested without DNA. CDR1 SQVTM and CDR2 ANQGSEA come from the germline V gene. This CDR3 region has 13 residues.

The V gene is TRBV20-1, the J gene TRBJ2-1. The CDR3 sequence is 15 residues long. Per germline, CDR1 DFQATT and CDR2 SNEGSKA (reference sequence). The CDR3 sequence is CSARDRRSSYNEQFF.

The CDR3 protein is CASSFTPGSDGYTF. The rearrangement uses TRBV12-3 or TRBV12-4 and TRBJ1-2. The CDR3 sequence is 14 residues long.

The rearrangement uses TRBV27 and TRBJ2-1; TCRdb returns TRBD1, unconfirmable since there is no DNA. The CDR3 has 13 amino acids. The germline gives CDR1 MNHEY, CDR2 SMNVEV (reference sequence). The CDR3 reads CASSPGHLNEQFF.

The V call is TRBV7-9, the J call TRBJ2-7; TCRdb calls TRBD1, which cannot be checked without DNA. The CDR3 is made up of 13 amino acids. From germline, CDR1 is SEHNR and CDR2 FQNEAQ (reference sequence). Here the CDR3 reads CASSSPPAAEQYF.

The chain uses TRBV4-2 and TRBJ2-1; TCRdb selects TRBD2, and the lack of DNA leaves this call unchecked. The germline gives CDR1 LGHNA, CDR2 YNFKEQ. This CDR3 is built from 20 residues. The CDR3: CASSQALRTSGGARYNEQFF.

The chain employs TRBV7-3 and TRBJ2-3; checking the TCRdb D call of TRBD2 is not possible without DNA. Germline CDR1 is SGHTA and CDR2 is FQGTGA. The CDR3 is made up of 16 amino acids. The CDR3 here is CASSLGTSALTDTQYF.

The genes are TRBV7-9 and TRBJ1-1; TCRdb designates TRBD1, a call that cannot be tested without DNA. This CDR3 region has 14 residues. Per germline, CDR1 SEHNR and CDR2 FQNEAQ (reference sequence). CDR3: CASSSKTGNTEAFF.

The chain combines TRBV19 with TRBJ2-1. CDR1 and CDR2 (germline): LNHDA, SQIVND (reference sequence). CDR3 length equals 12 residues. The CDR3 sequence is CASSIGGNEQFF.

This chain links TRBV20-1 with TRBJ2-1; TCRdb's D gene call, TRBD1, goes unchecked for lack of DNA. CDR3 length equals 16 residues. CDR1 is DFQATT, CDR2 SNEGSKA, per germline (reference sequence). The CDR3 loop reads CSARDDTGGAGNEQFF.

The rearrangement uses TRBV13 and TRBJ1-1; without DNA, the TCRdb call of TRBD1 cannot be checked. The CDR3 is 14 amino acids. From germline, CDR1 is PRHDT and CDR2 FYEKMQ (reference sequence). CDR3 protein: CASSGAEKNTEAFF.

The chain employs TRBV29-1 and TRBJ1-1; TCRdb proposes TRBD1, but this gene call is untestable without DNA. Germline assignment: CDR1 SQVTM and CDR2 ANQGSEA. This CDR3 contains 13 residues. The chain's CDR3 is CSVKLQGGTEAFF.

V gene TRBV3-1 combines with J gene TRBJ2-5. CDR3 size: 14 residues. CDR1 and CDR2 from the germline V gene are LGHDT and YNNKEL (reference sequence). CDR3 residues: CASSQDFGRETQYF.